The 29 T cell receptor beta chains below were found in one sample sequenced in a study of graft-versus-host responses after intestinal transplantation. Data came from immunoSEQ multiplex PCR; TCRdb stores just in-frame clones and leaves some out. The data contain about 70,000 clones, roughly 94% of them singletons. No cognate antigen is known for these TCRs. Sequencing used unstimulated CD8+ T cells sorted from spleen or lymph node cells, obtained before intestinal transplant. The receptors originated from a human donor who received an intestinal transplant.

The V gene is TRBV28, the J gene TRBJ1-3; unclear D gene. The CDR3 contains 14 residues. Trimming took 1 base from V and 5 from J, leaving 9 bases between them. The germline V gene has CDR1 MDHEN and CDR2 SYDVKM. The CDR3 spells CASSLSGSRNTIYF. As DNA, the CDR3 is TGTGCCAGCAGTTTATCCGGGTCGAGAAACACCATATATTTT.

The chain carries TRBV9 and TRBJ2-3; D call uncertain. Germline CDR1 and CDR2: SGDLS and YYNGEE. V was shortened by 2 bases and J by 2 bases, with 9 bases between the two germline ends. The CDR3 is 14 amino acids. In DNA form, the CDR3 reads TGTGCCAGCAGCGTCGGCAGACCCACAGATACGCAGTATTTT. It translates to CASSVGRPTDTQYF.

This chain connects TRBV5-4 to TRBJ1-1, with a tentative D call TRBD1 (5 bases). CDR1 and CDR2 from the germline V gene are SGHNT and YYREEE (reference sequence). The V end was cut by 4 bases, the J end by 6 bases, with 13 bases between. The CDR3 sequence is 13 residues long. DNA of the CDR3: TGTGCCAGCAGCCTATCACAGGTCCCTGAAGCTTTCTTT. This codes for CASSLSQVPEAFF.

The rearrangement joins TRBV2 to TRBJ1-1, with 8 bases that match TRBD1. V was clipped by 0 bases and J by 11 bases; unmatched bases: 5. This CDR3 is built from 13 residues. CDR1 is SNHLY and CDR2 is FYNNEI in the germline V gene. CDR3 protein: CASSEATSGGAFF. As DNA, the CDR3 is TGTGCCAGCAGTGAAGCGACTTCAGGGGGCGCTTTCTTT.

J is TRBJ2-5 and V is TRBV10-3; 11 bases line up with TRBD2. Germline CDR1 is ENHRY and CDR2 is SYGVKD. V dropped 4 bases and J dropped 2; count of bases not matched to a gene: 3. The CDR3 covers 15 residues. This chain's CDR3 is CAISGLAGGQETQYF. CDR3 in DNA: TGTGCCATCAGTGGATTAGCGGGAGGGCAAGAGACCCAGTACTTC.

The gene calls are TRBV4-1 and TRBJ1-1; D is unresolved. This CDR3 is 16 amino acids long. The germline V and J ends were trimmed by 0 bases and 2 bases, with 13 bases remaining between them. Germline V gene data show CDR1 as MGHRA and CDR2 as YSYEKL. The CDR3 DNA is TGCGCCAGCAGCCAAGAAGTTCGAGAAATTAACACTGAAGCTTTCTTT. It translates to CASSQEVREINTEAFF.

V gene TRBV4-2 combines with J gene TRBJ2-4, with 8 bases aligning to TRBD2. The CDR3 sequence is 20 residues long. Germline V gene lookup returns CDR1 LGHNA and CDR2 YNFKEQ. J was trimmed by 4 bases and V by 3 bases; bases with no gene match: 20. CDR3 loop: CASSQVYVGRAGSGKNIQYF. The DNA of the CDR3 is TGTGCCAGCAGCCAGGTTTATGTCGGGAGGGCCGGGAGTGGAAAAAACATTCAGTACTTC.

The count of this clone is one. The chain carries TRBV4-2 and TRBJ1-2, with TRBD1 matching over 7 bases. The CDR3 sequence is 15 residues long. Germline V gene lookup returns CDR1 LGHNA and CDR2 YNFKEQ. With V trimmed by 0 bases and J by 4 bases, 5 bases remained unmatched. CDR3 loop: CASSQDSTGLYGYTF. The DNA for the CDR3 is TGTGCCAGCAGCCAAGATTCGACAGGGCTCTATGGCTACACCTTC.

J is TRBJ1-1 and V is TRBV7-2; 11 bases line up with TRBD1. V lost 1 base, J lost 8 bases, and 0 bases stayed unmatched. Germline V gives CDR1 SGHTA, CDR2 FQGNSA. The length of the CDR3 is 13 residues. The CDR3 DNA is TGTGCCAGCAGCTTAGGGACAGGGGGCGAAGCTTTCTTT. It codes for CASSLGTGGEAFF.

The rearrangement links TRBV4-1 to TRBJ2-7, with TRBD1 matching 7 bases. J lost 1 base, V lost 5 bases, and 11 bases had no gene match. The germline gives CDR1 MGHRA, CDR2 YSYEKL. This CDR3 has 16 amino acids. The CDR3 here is CASSATGTAFSYEQYF. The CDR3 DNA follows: TGCGCCAGCAGCGCCACTGGGACAGCCTTTTCCTACGAGCAGTACTTC.

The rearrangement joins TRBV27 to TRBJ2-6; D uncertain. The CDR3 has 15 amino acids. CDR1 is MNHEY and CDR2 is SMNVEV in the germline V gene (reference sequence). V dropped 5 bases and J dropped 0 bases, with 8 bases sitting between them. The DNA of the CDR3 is TGTGCCAGCAGTCCTTGGCCCTCTGGGGCCAACGTCCTGACTTTC. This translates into CASSPWPSGANVLTF.

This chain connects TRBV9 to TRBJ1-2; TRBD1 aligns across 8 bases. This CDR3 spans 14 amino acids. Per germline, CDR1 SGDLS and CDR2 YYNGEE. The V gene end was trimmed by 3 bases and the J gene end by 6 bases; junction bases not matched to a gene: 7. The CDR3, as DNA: TGTGCCAGCAGCGATGGACAGGGAGGCCATGGCTACACCTTC. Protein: CASSDGQGGHGYTF.

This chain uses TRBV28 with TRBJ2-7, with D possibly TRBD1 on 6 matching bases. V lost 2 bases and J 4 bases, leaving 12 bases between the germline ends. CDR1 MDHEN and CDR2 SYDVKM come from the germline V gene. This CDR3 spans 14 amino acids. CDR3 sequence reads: CASSLIQGPYEQYF. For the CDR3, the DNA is TGTGCCAGCAGTTTAATACAGGGACCATACGAGCAGTACTTC.

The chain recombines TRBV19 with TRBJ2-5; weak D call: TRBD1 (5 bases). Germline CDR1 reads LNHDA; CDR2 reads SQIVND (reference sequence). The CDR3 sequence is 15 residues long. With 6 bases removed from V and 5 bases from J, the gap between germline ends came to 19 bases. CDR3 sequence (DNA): TGTGCCAGTAGGGGATCCAGGGATTCCAGTGAGACCCAGTACTTC. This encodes CASRGSRDSSETQYF.

The CDR3 DNA reads TGCGCCAGCAGCTTGTATCAGAGGGCGAACACCGGGGAGCTGTTTTTT. Translation: CASSLYQRANTGELFF. This chain connects TRBV5-1 to TRBJ2-2; tentatively, D is TRBD2 (5 bases). This CDR3 comprises 16 residues. V lost 1 base and J lost 0, with 10 bases in between. Germline-derived CDR1 and CDR2 are SGHRS and YFSETQ. Based on the CDR3 plus reference TRBV5-1 and TRBJ2-2, the full variable domain is KAGVTQTPRYLIKTRGQQVTLSCSPISGHRSVSWYQQTPGQGLQFLFEYFSETQRNKGNFPGRFSGRQFSNSRSEMNVSTLELGDSALYLCASSLYQRANTGELFFGEGSRLTVL.

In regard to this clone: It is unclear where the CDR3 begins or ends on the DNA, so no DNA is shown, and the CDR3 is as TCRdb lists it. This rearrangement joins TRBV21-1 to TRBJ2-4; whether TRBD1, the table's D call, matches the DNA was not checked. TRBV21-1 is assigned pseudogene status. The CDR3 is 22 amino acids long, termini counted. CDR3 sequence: CASSKEYVGEGAGDRAKNIQYF.

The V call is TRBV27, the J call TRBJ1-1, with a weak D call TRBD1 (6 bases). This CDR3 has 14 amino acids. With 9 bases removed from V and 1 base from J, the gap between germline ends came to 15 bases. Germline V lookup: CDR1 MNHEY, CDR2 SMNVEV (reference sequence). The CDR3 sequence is CASIRGGANTEAFF. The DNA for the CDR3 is TGTGCCAGTATCCGGGGGGGCGCGAACACTGAAGCTTTCTTT.

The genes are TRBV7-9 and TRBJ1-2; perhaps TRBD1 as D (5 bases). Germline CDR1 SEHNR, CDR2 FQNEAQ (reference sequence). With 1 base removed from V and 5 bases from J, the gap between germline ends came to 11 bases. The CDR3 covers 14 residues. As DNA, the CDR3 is TGTGCCAGCAGCTTAGTTATGGGGCCTTATGGCTACACCTTC. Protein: CASSLVMGPYGYTF.

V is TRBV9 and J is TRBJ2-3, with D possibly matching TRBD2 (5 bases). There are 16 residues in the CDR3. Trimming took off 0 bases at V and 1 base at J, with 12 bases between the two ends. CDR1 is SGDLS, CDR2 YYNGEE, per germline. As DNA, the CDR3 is TGTGCCAGCAGCGTAGTCAGTGGGAGTGGCACAGATACGCAGTATTTT. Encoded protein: CASSVVSGSGTDTQYF.

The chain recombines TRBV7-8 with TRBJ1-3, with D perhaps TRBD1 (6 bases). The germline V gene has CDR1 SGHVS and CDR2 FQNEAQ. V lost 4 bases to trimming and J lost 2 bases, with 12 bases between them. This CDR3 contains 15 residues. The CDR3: CASSYLGGPGNTIYF. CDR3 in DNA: TGTGCCAGCAGCTACTTGGGGGGCCCTGGAAACACCATATATTTT. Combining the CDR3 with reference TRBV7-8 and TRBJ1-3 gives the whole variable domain GAGVSQSPRYKVAKRGQDVALRCDPISGHVSLFWYQQALGQGPEFLTYFQNEAQLDKSGLPSDRFFAERPEGSVSTLKIQRTQQEDSAVYLCASSYLGGPGNTIYFGEGSWLTVV.

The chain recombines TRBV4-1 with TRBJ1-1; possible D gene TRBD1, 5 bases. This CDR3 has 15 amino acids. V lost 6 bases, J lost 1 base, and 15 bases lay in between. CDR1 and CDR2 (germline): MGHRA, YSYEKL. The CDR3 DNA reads TGCGCCAGCAGGGCAGAGGACGGACAGAACACTGAAGCTTTCTTT. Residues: CASRAEDGQNTEAFF.

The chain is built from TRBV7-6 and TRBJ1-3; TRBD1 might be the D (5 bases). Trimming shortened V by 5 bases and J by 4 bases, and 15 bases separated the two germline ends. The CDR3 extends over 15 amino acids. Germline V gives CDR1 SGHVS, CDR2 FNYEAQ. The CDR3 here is CASSELRGVGNTIYF. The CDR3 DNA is TGTGCCAGCAGCGAGCTAAGGGGCGTAGGAAACACCATATATTTT.

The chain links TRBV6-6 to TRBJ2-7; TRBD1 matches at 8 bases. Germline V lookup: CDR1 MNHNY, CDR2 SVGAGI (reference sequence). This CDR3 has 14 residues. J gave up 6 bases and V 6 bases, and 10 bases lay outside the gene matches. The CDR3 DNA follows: TGTGCCAGCAGCTTCGGGACAGGAGGTGGCGAGCAGTACTTC. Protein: CASSFGTGGGEQYF.

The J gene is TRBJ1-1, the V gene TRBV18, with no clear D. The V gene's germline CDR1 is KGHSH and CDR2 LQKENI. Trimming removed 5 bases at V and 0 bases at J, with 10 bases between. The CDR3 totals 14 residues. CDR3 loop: CASSGWGMNTEAFF. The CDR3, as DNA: TGTGCCAGCTCAGGGTGGGGAATGAACACTGAAGCTTTCTTT.

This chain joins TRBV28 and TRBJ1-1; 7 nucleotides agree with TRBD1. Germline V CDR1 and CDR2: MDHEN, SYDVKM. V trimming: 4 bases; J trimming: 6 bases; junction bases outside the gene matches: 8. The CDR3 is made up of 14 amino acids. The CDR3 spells CASSWTGTEAEAFF. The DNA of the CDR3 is TGTGCCAGCAGTTGGACCGGGACAGAGGCTGAAGCTTTCTTT. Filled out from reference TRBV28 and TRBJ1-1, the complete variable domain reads DVKVTQSSRYLVKRTGEKVFLECVQDMDHENMFWYRQDPGLGLRLIYFSYDVKMKEKGDIPEGYSVSREKKERFSLILESASTNQTSMYLCASSWTGTEAEAFFGQGTRLTVV.

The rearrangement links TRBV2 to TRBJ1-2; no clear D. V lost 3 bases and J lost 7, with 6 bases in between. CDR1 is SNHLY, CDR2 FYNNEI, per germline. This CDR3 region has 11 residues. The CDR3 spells CASSDSPGYTF. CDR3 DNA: TGTGCCAGCAGTGACAGCCCTGGCTACACCTTC.

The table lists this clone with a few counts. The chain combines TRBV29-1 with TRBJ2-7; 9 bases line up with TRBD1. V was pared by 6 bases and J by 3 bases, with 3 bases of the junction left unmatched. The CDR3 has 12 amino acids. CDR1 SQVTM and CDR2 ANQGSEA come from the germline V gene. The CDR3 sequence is CSVRGQGYEQYF. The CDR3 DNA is TGCAGCGTGCGGGGACAGGGCTACGAGCAGTACTTC.

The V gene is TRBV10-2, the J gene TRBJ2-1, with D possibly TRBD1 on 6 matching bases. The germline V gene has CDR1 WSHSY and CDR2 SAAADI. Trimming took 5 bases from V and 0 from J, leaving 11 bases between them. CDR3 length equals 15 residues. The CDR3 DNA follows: TGCGCCAGCAGTAGGACAGACGACTCCTACAATGAGCAGTTCTTC. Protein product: CASSRTDDSYNEQFF.

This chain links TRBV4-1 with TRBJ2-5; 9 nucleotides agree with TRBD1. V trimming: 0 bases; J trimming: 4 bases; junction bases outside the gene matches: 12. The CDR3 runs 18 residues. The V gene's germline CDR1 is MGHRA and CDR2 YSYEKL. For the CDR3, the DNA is TGCGCCAGCAGCCAAGAGCATTACGGGACAGGGAAAGCAGAGACCCAGTACTTC. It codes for CASSQEHYGTGKAETQYF.